Listed below are T cell receptor beta chains from one sample, sequenced in a study of blood T cell repertoires in COVID-19. Method: immunoSEQ multiplex PCR; TCRdb's copy keeps in-frame clones and lacks some. The sample consists of 250,000 to 300,000 clones, under 90% of them appearing once. The sequencing sample was made of PBMCs or T cells enriched from blood (not recorded which). The receptors stem from a woman aged 45 to 65 who had been exposed to COVID-19. Each CDR3 is given with its conserved first and last residue. The listing skips clone size in some rows; elsewhere it reads once, few, many or a size class.

clone_size: NA
v_call: TRBV30
cdr3_aa: CAWSSGTGGWHTF

clone_size: NA
v_call: TRBV2
cdr3_aa: CASSDPGTPEKTQYF

clone_size: NA
v_call: TRBV18
cdr3_aa: CASSRVGDTEAFF

clone_size: NA
v_call: TRBV5-6
cdr3_aa: CASSGITGYPGYTF

clone_size: NA
v_call: TRBV6-5
cdr3_aa: CASRSGEPNYGYTF

clone_size: NA
v_call: TRBV2
cdr3_aa: CASRGADTYNSPLHF

clone_size: NA
v_call: TRBV7-9
cdr3_aa: CASSLEGGGKAFF

clone_size: NA
v_call: TRBV2
cdr3_aa: CASRVGGYGYTF

clone_size: NA
v_call: TRBV3-1/TRBV3-2
cdr3_aa: CASSHAKQGKGGYTF

clone_size: NA
v_call: TRBV5-6
cdr3_aa: CASSLGGGGYEQYF

clone_size: NA
v_call: TRBV27
cdr3_aa: CASSHRRETGELFF

clone_size: NA
v_call: TRBV6-5
cdr3_aa: CASSPQGPSNQPQHF

clone_size: NA
v_call: TRBV4-1
cdr3_aa: CASSQGQGAQETQYF

clone_size: NA
v_call: TRBV18
cdr3_aa: CASSPPSSYEQYF

clone_size: NA
v_call: TRBV19
cdr3_aa: CASRISPGQTYNEQFF

clone_size: NA
v_call: TRBV29-1
cdr3_aa: CSVESRRSTNEKLFF

clone_size: once
v_call: TRBV18
cdr3_aa: CASSPPGGGRSYNEQFF

clone_size: NA
v_call: TRBV7-9
cdr3_aa: CASSVRDNDYEQYF